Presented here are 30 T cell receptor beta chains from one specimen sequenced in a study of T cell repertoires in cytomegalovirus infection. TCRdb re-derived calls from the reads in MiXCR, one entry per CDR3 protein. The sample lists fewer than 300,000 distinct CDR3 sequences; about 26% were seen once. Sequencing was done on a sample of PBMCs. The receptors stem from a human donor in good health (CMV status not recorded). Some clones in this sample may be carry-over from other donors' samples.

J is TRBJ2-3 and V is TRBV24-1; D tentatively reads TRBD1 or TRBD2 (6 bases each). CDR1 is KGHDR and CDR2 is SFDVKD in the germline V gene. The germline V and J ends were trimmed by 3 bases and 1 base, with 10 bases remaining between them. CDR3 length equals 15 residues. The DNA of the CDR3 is TGTGCCACCAGTGATAGGGGGGCTGGCACAGATACGCAGTATTTT. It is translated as CATSDRGAGTDTQYF.

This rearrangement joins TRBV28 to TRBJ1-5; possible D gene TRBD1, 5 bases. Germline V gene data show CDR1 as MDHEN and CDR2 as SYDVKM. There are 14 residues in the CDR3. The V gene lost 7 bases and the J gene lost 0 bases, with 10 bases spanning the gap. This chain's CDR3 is CASKRDSSNQPQHF. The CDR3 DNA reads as TGTGCCAGCAAACGAGACAGTAGCAATCAGCCCCAGCATTTT.

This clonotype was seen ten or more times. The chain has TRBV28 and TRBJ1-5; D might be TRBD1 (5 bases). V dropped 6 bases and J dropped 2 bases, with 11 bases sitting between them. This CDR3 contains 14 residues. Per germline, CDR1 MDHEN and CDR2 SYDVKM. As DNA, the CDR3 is TGTGCCAGCAGCTCAGGGTTTGGCAATCAGCCCCAGCATTTT. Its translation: CASSSGFGNQPQHF.

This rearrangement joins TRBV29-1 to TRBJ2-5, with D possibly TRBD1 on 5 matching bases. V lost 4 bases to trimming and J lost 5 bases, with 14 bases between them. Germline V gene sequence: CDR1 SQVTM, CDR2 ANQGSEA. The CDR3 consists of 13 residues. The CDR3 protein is CSVGKGVVETQYF. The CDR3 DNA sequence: TGCAGCGTTGGGAAAGGGGTGGTGGAGACCCAGTACTTC.

As DNA, the CDR3 is TGTGCCAGCAGCCCGGGGGTAGGAGCGCAAGAGACCCAGTACTTC. Its translation: CASSPGVGAQETQYF. The V and J genes are TRBV11-2 and TRBJ2-5; D is possibly TRBD2 (6 bases). V was shortened by 5 bases and J by 2 bases, with 15 bases between the two germline ends. Germline-derived CDR1 and CDR2 are SGHAT and FQNNGV. CDR3 length: 15 residues. The full variable domain, with the rest looked up from reference TRBV11-2 and TRBJ2-5, is EAGVAQSPRYKIIEKRQSVAFWCNPISGHATLYWYQQILGQGPKLLIQFQNNGVVDDSQLPKDRFSAERLKGVDSTLKIQPAKLEDSAVYLCASSPGVGAQETQYFGPGTRLLVL.

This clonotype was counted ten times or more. In DNA, the CDR3 is TGTGCCAGCAGACAAGGCAGCGAATACATGAACACTGAAGCTTTCTTT. As protein: CASRQGSEYMNTEAFF. V gene TRBV7-9 combines with J gene TRBJ1-1; D gene ambiguous. The CDR3 runs to 16 residues. Germline CDR1 and CDR2: SEHNR and FQNEAQ (reference sequence). The V end lost 6 bases, the J end lost 0 bases, and 17 bases lay between the germline ends.

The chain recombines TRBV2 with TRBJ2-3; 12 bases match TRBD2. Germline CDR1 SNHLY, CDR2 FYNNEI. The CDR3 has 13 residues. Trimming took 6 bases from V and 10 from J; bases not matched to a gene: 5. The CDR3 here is CASRTSGSRAQYF. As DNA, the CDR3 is TGTGCCAGCAGGACTAGCGGGAGTCGTGCGCAGTATTTT.

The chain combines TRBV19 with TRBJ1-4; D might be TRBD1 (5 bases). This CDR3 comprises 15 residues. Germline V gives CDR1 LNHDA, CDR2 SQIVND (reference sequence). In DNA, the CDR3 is TGTGTCAGCAAAACCCCAGGGAGGACTAATGAAAAACTGTTTTTT. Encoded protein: CVSKTPGRTNEKLFF.

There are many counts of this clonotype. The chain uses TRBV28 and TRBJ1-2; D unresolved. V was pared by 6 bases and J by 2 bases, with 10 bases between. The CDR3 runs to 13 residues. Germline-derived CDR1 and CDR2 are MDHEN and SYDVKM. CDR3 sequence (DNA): TGTGCCAGCAGGTCTCAGATGAACTATGGCTACACCTTC. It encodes CASRSQMNYGYTF.

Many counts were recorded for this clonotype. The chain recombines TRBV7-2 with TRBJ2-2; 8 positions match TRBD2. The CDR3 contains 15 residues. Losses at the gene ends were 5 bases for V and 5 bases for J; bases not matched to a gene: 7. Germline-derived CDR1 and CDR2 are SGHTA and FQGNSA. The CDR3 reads CASSRAGVGTGELFF. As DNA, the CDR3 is TGTGCCAGCAGCAGAGCGGGAGTGGGTACCGGGGAGCTGTTTTTT.

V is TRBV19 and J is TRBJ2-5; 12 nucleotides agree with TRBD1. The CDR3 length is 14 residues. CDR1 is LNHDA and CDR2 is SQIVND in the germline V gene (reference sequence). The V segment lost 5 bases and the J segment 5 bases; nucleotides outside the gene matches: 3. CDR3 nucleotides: TGTGCCAGTAGTGGGACAGGGGGCGGTGAGACCCAGTACTTC. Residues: CASSGTGGGETQYF.

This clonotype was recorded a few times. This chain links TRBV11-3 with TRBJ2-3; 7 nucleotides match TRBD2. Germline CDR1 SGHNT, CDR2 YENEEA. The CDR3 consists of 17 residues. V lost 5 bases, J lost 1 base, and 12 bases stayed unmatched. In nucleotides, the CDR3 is TGTGCCAGCAGCGTGGGGGGAATAGCGGGCGGCACAGATACGCAGTATTTT. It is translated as CASSVGGIAGGTDTQYF.

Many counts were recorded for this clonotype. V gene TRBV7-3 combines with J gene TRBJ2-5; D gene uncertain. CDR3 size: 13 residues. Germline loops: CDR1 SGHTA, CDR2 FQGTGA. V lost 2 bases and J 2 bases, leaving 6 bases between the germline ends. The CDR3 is CASSLDDQETQYF. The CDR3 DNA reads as TGTGCCAGCAGCTTAGATGATCAAGAGACCCAGTACTTC. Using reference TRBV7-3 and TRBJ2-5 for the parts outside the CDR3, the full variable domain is GAGVSQTPSNKVTEKGKYVELRCDPISGHTALYWYRQSLGQGPEFLIYFQGTGAADDSGLPNDRFFAVRPEGSVSTLKIQRTERGDSAVYLCASSLDDQETQYFGPGTRLLVL.

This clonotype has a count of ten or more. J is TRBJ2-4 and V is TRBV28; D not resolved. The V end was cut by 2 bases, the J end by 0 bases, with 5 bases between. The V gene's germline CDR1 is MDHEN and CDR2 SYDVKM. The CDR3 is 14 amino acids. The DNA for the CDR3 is TGTGCCAGCAGTTTAGGTCGAGCCAAAAACATTCAGTACTTC. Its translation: CASSLGRAKNIQYF.

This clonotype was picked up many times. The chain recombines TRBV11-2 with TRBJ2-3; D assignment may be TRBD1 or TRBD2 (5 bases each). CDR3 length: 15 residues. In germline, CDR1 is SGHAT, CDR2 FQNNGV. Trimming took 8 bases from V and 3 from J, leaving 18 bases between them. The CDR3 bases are TGTGCCAGCGCCCCCGCGGCTGAGGGGACAGATACGCAGTATTTT. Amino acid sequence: CASAPAAEGTDTQYF.

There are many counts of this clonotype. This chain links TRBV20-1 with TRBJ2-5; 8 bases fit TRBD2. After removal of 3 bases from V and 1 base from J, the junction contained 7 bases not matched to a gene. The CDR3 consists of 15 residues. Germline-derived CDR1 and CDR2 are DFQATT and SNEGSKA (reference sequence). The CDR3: CSASVDSGTQETQYF. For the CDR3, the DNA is TGCAGTGCTAGTGTTGATAGCGGGACCCAAGAGACCCAGTACTTC.

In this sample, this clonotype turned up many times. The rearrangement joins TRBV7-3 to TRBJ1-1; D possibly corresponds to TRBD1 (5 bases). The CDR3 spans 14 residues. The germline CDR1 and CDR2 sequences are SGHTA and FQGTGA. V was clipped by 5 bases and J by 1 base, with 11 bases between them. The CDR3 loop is CASSQGTGNTEAFF. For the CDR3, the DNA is TGTGCCAGCAGCCAAGGGACGGGGAACACTGAAGCTTTCTTT.

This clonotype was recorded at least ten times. In DNA, the CDR3 is TGTGCCAGCAGCCCGACTAGCGGGACTGAGACCCAGTACTTC. Protein sequence: CASSPTSGTETQYF. This chain joins TRBV7-8 and TRBJ2-5; 11 nucleotides match TRBD2. This CDR3 is built from 14 residues. The V gene's germline CDR1 is SGHVS and CDR2 FQNEAQ. The ends lost 5 bases at V and 5 bases at J; junction bases unmatched: 4.

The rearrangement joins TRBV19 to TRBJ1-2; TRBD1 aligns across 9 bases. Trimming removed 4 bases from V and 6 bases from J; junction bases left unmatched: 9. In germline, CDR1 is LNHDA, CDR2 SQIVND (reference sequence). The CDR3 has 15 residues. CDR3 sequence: CASSRPSGTGNGYTF. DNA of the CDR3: TGTGCCAGTAGTAGGCCCTCCGGGACAGGGAATGGCTACACCTTC.

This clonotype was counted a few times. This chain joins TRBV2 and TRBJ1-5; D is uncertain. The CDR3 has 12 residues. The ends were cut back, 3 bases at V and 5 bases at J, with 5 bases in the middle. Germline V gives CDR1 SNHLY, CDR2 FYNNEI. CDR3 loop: CASSEVYQPQHF. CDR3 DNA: TGTGCCAGCAGTGAGGTTTATCAGCCCCAGCATTTT.

CDR3 in amino acids: CASSPTGGEETQYF. The CDR3, as DNA: TGTGCCAGCTCACCAACCGGGGGTGAAGAGACCCAGTACTTC. This chain uses TRBV18 with TRBJ2-5; D might be TRBD2 (6 bases). The germline gives CDR1 KGHSH, CDR2 LQKENI. Trimming shortened V by 2 bases and J by 3 bases, and 10 bases separated the two germline ends. This CDR3 contains 14 residues.

The CDR3: CSAREGIAYEQYF. CDR3 DNA: TGCAGTGCTAGAGAGGGCATCGCCTACGAGCAGTACTTC. The chain recombines TRBV20-1 with TRBJ2-7; D is uncertain. This CDR3 contains 13 residues. CDR1 and CDR2 from the germline V gene are DFQATT and SNEGSKA (reference sequence). V gave up 0 bases and J gave up 2 bases, with 8 bases separating them.

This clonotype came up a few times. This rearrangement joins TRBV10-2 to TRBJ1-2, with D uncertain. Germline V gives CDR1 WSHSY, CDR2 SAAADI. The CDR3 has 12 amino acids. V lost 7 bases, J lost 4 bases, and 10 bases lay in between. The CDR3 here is CASTDEVYGYTF. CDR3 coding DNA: TGCGCCAGCACTGACGAGGTCTATGGCTACACCTTC.

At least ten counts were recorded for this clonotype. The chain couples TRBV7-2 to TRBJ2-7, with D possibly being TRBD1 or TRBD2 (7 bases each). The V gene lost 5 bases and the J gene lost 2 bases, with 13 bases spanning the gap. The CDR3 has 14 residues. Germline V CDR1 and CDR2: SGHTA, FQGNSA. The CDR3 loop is CASSPQGGTYEQYF. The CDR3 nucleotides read TGTGCCAGCAGCCCGCAGGGGGGGACCTACGAGCAGTACTTC.

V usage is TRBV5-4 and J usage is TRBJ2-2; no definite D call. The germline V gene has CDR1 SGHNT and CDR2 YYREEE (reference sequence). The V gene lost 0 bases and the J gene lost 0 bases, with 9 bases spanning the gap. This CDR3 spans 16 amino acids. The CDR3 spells CASSLGRQSNTGELFF. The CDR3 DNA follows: TGTGCCAGCAGCTTGGGGAGACAATCGAACACCGGGGAGCTGTTTTTT.

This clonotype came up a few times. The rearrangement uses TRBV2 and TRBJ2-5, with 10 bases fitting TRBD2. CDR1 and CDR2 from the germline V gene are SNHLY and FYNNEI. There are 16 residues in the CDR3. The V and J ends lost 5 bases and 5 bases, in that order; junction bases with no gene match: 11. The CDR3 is CASSSLAGAPSETQYF. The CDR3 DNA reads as TGTGCCAGCAGTTCTCTAGCGGGGGCTCCTTCGGAGACCCAGTACTTC. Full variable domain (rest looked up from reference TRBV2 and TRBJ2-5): EPEVTQTPSHQVTQMGQEVILRCVPISNHLYFYWYRQILGQKVEFLVSFYNNEISEKSEIFDDQFSVERPDGSNFTLKIRSTKLEDSAMYFCASSSLAGAPSETQYFGPGTRLLVL.

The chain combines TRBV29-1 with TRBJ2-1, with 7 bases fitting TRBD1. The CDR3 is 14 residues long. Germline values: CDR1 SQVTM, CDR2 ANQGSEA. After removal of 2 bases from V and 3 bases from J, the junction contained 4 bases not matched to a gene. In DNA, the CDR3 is TGCAGCGTTGAACAGACAGGGATCTACAATGAGCAGTTCTTC. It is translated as CSVEQTGIYNEQFF.

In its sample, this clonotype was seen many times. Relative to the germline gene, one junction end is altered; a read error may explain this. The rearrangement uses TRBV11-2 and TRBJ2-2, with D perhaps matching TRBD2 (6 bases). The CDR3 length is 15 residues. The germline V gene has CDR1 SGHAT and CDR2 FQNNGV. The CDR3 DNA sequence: TGTGCCAGCACCTTAGTTAGCGGATACACCGGGGAGCTGTTTTTT. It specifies CASTLVSGYTGELFF.

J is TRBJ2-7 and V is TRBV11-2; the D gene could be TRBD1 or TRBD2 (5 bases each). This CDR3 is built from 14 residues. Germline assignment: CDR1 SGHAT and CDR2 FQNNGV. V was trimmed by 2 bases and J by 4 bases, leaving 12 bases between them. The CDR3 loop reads CASSLSVREYEQYF. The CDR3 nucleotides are TGTGCCAGCAGCTTAAGCGTCAGGGAGTACGAGCAGTACTTC.

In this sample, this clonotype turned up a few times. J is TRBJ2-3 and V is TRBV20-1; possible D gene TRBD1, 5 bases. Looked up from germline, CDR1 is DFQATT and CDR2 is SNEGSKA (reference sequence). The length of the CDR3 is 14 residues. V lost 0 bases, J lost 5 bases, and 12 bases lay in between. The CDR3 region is CSAREARVIDTQYF. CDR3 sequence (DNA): TGCAGTGCTAGAGAGGCCAGGGTGATAGATACGCAGTATTTT.